Sequencing of this T cell receptor (beta chain) was carried out in a study of blood T cells in healthy people across ages. CDR3 length equals 17 residues. V lost 1 base and J 0 bases, leaving 15 bases between the germline ends. Germline-derived CDR1 and CDR2 are LNHNV and YYDKDF (reference sequence). Through a sample-barcoded 5' primer and a J-beta primer mix, a second PCR was run for roughly 6 to 12 cycles. TCRdb re-called the 5' RACE reads through MiXCR, storing one row per CDR3 protein. This sample has 780,000 or so distinct CDR3 sequences; 45% to 70% occur once, and the top ten carry around a quarter.

The receptor was isolated from a man in his forties or fifties in good health. The gene calls are TRBV15 and TRBJ1-2; tentative D call: TRBD1 (5 bases). The sequenced sample was blood. CDR3 sequence: CATSRVSNRQPNYGYTF. DNA of the CDR3: TGTGCCACCAGCAGAGTATCAAACAGGCAACCTAACTATGGCTACACCTTC.